This T cell receptor (beta chain) was captured in a study of human T cells and chemical hapten exposure. Overall study: On approximately 2 cm by approximately 2 cm of upper inner arm skin, sensitization was performed with 2% DPC. General study results and limits: The donors suffered from alopecia, so their immune response may not match that of healthy people.

On this clonotype: As yet, its antigen is unknown.

Authors' methods: A per-sample median of roughly 96,000 TCRs was observed, with a range of roughly 20,000 to 690,600. MiXCR was run by TCRdb on the RACE reads, yielding one entry per CDR3 protein. None of the V and J calls come from the authors' own analysis; TCRdb made them. The table lists 300,000 to 400,000 distinct CDR3 sequences, about 7% of them singletons. Time point denoted: patch test 1, 2 weeks after DPC sensitization. The treatment denotes: therapeutic diphenylcyclopropenone sensitization with weekly scalp DPC. The clonotype originates from a woman under 30 with alopecia areata. Some clones in this sample may be carry-over from other donors' samples. The specimen was whole blood, collected in connection with sensitization to the hapten diphenylcyclopropenone (DPC).

The CDR3 reads CASSLKGDTEAFF. The DNA for the CDR3 is TGCGCCAGCAGCTTGAAGGGGGACACTGAAGCTTTCTTT. The chain employs TRBV5-1 and TRBJ1-1, with D tentatively TRBD1 (6 bases). The CDR3 spans 13 residues. Germline assignment: CDR1 SGHRS and CDR2 YFSETQ. With 1 base removed from V and 3 bases from J, the gap between germline ends came to 7 bases.